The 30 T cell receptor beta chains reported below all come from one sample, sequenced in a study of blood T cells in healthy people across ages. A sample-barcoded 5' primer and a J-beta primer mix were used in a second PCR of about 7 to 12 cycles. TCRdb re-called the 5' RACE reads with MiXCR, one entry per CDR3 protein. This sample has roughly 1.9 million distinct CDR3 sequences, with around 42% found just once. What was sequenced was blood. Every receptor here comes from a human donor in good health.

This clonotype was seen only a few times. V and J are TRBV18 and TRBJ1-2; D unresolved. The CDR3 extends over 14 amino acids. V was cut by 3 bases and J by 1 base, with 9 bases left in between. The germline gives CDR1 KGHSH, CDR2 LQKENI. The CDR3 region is CASSPNKDNYGYTF. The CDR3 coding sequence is TGTGCCAGCTCACCCAACAAGGATAACTATGGCTACACCTTC.

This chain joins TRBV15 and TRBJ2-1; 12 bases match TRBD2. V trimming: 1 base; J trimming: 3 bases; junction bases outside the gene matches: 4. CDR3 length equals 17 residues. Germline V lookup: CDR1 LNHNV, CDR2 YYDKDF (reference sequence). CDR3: CATSRVGLAGFYNEQFF. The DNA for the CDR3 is TGTGCCACCAGCAGAGTAGGACTAGCGGGATTCTACAATGAGCAGTTCTTC.

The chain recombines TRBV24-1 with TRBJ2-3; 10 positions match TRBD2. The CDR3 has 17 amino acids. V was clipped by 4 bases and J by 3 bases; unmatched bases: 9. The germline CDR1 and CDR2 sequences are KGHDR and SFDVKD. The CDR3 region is CATSEGSGGALTDTQYF. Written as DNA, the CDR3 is TGTGCCACCAGTGAAGGGAGCGGGGGGGCGTTGACAGATACGCAGTATTTT.

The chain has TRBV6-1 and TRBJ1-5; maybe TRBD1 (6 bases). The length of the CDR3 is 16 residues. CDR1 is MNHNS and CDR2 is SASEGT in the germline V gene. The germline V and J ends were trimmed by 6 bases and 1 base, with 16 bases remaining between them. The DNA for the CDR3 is TGTGCCAGCAGACAGGGTCCGTACGTAAGCAATCAGCCCCAGCATTTT. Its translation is CASRQGPYVSNQPQHF.

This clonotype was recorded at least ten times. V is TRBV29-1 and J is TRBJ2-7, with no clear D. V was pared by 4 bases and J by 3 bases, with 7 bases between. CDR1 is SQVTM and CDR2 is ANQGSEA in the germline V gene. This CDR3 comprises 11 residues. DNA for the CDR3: TGCAGCGTTGGGCAGAACTACGAGCAGTACTTC. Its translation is CSVGQNYEQYF.

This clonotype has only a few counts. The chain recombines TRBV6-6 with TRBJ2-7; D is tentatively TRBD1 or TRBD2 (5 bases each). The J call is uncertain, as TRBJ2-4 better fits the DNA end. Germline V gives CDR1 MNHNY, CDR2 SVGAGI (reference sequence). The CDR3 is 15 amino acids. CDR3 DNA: TGTGCCAGCAGTTACGGATATGGGACGGGTGACATTCAGTACTTC. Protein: CASSYGYGTGDIQYF.

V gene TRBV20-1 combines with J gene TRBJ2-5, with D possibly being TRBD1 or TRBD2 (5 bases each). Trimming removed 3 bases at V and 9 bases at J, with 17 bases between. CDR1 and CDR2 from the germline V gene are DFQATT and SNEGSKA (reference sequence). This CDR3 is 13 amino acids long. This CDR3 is CSARNSRGYAQYF. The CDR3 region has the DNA TGCAGTGCTAGGAACTCCCGGGGCTACGCCCAGTACTTC.

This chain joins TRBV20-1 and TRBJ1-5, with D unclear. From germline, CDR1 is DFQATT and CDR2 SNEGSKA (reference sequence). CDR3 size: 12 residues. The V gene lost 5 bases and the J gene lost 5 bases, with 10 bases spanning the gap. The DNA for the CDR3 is TGCAGTGCTTCAGGTTACGATCAGCCCCAGCATTTT. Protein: CSASGYDQPQHF.

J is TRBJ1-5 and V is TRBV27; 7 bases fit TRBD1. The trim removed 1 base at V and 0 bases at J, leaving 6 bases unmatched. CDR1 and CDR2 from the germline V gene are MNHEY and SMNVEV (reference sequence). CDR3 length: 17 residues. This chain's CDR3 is CASSLLGGAYSNQPQHF. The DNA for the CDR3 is TGTGCCAGCAGTTTATTAGGGGGCGCTTATAGCAATCAGCCCCAGCATTTT.

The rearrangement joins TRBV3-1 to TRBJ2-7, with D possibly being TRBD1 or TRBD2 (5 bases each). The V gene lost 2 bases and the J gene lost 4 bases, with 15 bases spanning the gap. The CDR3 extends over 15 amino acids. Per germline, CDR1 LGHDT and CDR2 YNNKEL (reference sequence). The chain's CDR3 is CASSQYPGRSYEQYF. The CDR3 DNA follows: TGTGCCAGCAGCCAATATCCGGGACGAAGTTACGAGCAGTACTTC.

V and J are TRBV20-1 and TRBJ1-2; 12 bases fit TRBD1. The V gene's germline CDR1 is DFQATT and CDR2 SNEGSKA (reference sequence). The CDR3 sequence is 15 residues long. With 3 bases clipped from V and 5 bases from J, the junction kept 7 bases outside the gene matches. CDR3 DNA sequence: TGCAGTGCTAGCGAAGGGACAGGGGGCGGGTATGGCTACACCTTC. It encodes CSASEGTGGGYGYTF.

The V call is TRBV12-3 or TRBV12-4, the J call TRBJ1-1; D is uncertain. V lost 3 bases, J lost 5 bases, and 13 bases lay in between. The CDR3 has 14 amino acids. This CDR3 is CASSFGTPKTEAFF. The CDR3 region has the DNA TGTGCCAGCAGTTTCGGCACCCCCAAGACTGAAGCTTTCTTT.

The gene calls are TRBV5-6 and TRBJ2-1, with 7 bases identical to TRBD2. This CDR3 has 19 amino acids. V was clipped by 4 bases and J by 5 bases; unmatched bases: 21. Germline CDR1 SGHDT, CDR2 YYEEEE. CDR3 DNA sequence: TGTGCCAGCAGCAACACCCGGACTAGAGAATTAGAGGGGCACAATGAGCAGTTCTTC. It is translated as CASSNTRTRELEGHNEQFF. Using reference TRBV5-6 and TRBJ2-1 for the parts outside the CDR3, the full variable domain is DAGVTQSPTHLIKTRGQQVTLRCSPKSGHDTVSWYQQALGQGPQFIFQYYEEEERQRGNFPDRFSGHQFPNYSSELNVNALLLGDSALYLCASSNTRTRELEGHNEQFFGPGTRLTVL.

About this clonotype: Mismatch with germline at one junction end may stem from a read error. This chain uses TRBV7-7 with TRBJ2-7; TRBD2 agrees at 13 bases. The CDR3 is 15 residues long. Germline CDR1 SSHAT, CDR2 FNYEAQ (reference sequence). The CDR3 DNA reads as TGTGCTAGCAGCCCAGGACTAGCGGGGGAGGGTGAGCAGTACTTC. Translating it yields CASSPGLAGEGEQYF.

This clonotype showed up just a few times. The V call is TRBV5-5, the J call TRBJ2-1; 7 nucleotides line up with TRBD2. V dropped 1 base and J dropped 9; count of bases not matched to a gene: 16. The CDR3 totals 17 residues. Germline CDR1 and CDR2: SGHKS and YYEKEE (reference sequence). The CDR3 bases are TGTGCCAGCAGCTTGAAGGAAGCGGGATTTCGGCGGAGTGAGCAGTTCTTC. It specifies CASSLKEAGFRRSEQFF. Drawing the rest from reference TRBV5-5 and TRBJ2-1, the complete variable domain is DAGVTQSPTHLIKTRGQQVTLRCSPISGHKSVSWYQQVLGQGPQFIFQYYEKEERGRGNFPDRFSARQFPNYSSELNVNALLLGDSALYLCASSLKEAGFRRSEQFFGPGTRLTVL.

DNA of the CDR3: TGTGCCAGCAGCCCGTCTAGCGGGGGGTTCAATGAGCAGTTCTTC. Protein: CASSPSSGGFNEQFF. The genes are TRBV12-3 or TRBV12-4 and TRBJ2-1; the match to TRBD2 covers 11 bases. There are 15 residues in the CDR3. V lost 6 bases to trimming and J lost 6 bases; unmatched junction nucleotides: 7.

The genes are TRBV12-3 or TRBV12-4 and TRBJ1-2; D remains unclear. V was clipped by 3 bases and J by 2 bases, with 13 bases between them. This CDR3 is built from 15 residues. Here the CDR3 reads CASSFSGYTNYGYTF. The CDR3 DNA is TGTGCCAGCAGTTTCTCAGGATACACAAACTATGGCTACACCTTC.

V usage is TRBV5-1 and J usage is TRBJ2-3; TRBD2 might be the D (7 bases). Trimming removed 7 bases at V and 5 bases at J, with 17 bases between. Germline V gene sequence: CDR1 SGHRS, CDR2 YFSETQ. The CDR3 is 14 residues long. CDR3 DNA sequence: TGCGCCAGCTCCCCCCGGGGGGCGCAAGATACGCAGTATTTT. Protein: CASSPRGAQDTQYF.

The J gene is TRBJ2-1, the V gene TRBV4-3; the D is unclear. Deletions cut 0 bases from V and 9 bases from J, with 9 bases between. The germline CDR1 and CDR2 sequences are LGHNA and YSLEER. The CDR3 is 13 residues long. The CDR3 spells CASSQELRGEQFF. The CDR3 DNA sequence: TGCGCCAGCAGCCAAGAACTGAGAGGTGAGCAGTTCTTC.

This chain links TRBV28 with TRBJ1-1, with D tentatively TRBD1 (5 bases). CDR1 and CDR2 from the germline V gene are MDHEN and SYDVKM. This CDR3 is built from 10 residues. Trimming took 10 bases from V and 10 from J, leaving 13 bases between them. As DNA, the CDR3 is TGTGCCACCCTGACAGTGGGAGCTTTCTTT. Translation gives CATLTVGAFF.

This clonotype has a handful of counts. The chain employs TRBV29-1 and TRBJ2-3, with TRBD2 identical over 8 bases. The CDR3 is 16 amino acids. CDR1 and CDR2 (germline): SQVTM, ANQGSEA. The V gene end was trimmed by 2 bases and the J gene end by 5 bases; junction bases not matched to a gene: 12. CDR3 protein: CSVESPIGGAGDTQYF. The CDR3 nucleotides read TGCAGCGTTGAATCCCCAATCGGGGGGGCTGGAGATACGCAGTATTTT.

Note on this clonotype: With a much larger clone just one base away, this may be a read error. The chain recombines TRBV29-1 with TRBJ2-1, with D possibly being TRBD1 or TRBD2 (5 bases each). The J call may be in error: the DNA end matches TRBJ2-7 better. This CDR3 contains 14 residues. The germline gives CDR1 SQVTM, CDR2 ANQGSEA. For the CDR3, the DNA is TGCAGCGTCCGCCGGGACCGAACTTACAATGAGCAGTACTTC. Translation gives CSVRRDRTYNEQYF.

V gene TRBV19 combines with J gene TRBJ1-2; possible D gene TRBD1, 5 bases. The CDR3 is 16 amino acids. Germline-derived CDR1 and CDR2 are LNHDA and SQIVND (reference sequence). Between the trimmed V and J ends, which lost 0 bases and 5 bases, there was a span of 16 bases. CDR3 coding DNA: TGTGCCAGTAGTATAGATCTTGAGACAGACCCTTATGGCTACACCTTC. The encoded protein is CASSIDLETDPYGYTF. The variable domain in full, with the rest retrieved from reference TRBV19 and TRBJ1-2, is DGGITQSPKYLFRKEGQNVTLSCEQNLNHDAMYWYRQDPGQGLRLIYYSQIVNDFQKGDIAEGYSVSREKKESFPLTVTSAQKNPTAFYLCASSIDLETDPYGYTFGSGTRLTVV.

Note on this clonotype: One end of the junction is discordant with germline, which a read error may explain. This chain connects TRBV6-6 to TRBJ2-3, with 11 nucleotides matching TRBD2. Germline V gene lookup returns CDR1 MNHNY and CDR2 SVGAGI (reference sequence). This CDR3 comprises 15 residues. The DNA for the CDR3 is TGTGCCAGCAGCTCTAGCGGGGGGATCACAGATACGCCGTATTTT. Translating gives CASSSSGGITDTPYF.

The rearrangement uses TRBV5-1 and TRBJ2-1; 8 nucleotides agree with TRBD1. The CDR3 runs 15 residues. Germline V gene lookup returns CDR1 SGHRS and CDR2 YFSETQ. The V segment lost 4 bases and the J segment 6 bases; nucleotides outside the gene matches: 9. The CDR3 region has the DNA TGCGCCAGCAGCCCTAGGACAGGGAATCCCAATGAGCAGTTCTTC. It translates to CASSPRTGNPNEQFF.

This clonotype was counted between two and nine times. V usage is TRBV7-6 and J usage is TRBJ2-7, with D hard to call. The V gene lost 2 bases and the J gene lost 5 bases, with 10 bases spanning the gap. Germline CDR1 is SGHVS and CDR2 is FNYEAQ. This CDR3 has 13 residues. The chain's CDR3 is CASSLRFSNEQYF. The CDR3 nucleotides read TGTGCCAGCAGCTTAAGGTTTTCGAACGAGCAGTACTTC.

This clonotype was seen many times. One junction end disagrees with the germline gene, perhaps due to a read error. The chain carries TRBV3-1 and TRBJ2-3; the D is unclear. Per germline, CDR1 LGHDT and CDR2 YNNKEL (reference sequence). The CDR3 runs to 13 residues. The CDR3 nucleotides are TGCGCCAGCAGCCAAGATCTCGGGGATACGCAGTATTTT. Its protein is CASSQDLGDTQYF.

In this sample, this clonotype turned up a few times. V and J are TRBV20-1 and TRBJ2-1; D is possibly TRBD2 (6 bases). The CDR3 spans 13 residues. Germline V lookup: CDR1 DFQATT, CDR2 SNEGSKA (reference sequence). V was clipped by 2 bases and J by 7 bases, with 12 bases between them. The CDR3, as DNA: TGCAGTGCTAGATTCCCAGGGAGGAATGAGCAGTTCTTC. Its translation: CSARFPGRNEQFF.

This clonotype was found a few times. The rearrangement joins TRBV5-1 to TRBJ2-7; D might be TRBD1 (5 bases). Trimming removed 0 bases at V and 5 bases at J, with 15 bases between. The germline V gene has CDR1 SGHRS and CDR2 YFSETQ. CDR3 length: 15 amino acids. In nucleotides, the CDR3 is TGCGCCAGCAGCTTGGTTGTCCAGGGCGGTAACGAGCAGTACTTC. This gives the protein CASSLVVQGGNEQYF.

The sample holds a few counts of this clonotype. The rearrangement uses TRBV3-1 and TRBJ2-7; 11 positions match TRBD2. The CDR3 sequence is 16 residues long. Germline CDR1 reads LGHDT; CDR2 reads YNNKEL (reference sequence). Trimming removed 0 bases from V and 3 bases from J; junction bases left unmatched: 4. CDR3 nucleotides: TGTGCCAGCAGCCAAGATCTAGCGGGGGGCATCTACGAGCAGTACTTC. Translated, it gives CASSQDLAGGIYEQYF.